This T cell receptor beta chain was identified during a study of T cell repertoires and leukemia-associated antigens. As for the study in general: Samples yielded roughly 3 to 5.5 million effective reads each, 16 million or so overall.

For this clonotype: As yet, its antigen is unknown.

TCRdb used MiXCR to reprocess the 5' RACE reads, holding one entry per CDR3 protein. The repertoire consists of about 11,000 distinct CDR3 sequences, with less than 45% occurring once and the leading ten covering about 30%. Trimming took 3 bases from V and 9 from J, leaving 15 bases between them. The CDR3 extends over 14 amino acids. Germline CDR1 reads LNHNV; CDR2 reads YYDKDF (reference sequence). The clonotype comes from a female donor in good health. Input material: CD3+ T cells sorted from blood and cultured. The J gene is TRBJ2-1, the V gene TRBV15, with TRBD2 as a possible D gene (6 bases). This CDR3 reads CATSRGTSLGEQFF. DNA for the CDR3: TGTGCCACCAGCAGGGGCACTAGCTTAGGTGAGCAGTTCTTC.